The 23 T cell receptor beta chains below were found in one sample sequenced in a study of cytomegalovirus exposure and HLA in healthy donors. PCR primers comprised 60 Vbeta and 13 Jbeta primers. The assay was immunoSEQ multiplex PCR, and TCRdb's table has in-frame clones only and misses some. The repertoire holds approximately 110,000 clones, with around 84% as singletons. Material: PBMCs. The receptor source for this set is a man aged 25 to 45 in good health and CMV-seropositive.

J is TRBJ2-1 and V is TRBV11-2; 9 bases align to TRBD1. The CDR3 loop spans 14 amino acids. V gave up 6 bases and J gave up 6 bases; unmatched junction bases: 6. Germline assignment: CDR1 SGHAT and CDR2 FQNNGV. The CDR3 protein is CASSYRGQGNEQFF. The DNA for the CDR3 is TGTGCCAGCAGTTACAGGGGGCAGGGCAATGAGCAGTTCTTC.

The rearrangement uses TRBV4-1 and TRBJ2-3; tentative D call: TRBD2 (6 bases). Trimming stripped 1 base from V and 6 bases from J, with 8 bases between. The CDR3 has 13 amino acids. Germline CDR1 reads MGHRA; CDR2 reads YSYEKL. The CDR3 here is CASSQAAGDTQYF. Here the CDR3 DNA reads TGCGCCAGCAGCCAAGCGGCGGGGGATACGCAGTATTTT.

V usage is TRBV5-4 and J usage is TRBJ2-5; 8 positions match TRBD1. The CDR3 spans 14 residues. Germline V gene sequence: CDR1 SGHNT, CDR2 YYREEE (reference sequence). Trimming at V came to 2 bases and at J to 5 bases, leaving 5 bases not matched to a gene. The DNA of the CDR3 is TGTGCCAGCAGCTTAGACAGGGGAAAGGAGACCCAGTACTTC. Amino acid sequence: CASSLDRGKETQYF.

The CDR3 here is CAISEEEGTEAFF. The DNA of the CDR3 is TGTGCCATCAGTGAGGAGGAGGGCACTGAAGCTTTCTTT. This chain uses TRBV10-3 with TRBJ1-1, with D hard to call. This CDR3 region has 13 residues. Looked up from germline, CDR1 is ENHRY and CDR2 is SYGVKD. V lost 2 bases and J 4 bases, leaving 8 bases between the germline ends.

The chain carries TRBV9 and TRBJ2-1; 7 bases are a match to TRBD2. CDR1 and CDR2 (germline): SGDLS, YYNGEE. The CDR3 extends over 19 amino acids. With 1 base clipped from V and 1 base from J, the junction kept 14 bases outside the gene matches. The DNA of the CDR3 is TGTGCCAGCAGCGTAATGGGAACTAGCGTAGACATTTCCTACAATGAGCAGTTCTTC. It translates to CASSVMGTSVDISYNEQFF. Full variable domain (remainder filled in from reference TRBV9 and TRBJ2-1): DSGVTQTPKHLITATGQRVTLRCSPRSGDLSVYWYQQSLDQGLQFLIQYYNGEERAKGNILERFSAQQFPDLHSELNLSSLELGDSALYFCASSVMGTSVDISYNEQFFGPGTRLTVL.

The chain uses TRBV2 and TRBJ1-5, with a possible D match to TRBD1 (6 bases). Germline V gene data show CDR1 as SNHLY and CDR2 as FYNNEI. V gave up 6 bases and J gave up 6 bases, with 33 bases separating them. The CDR3 consists of 20 residues. CDR3 residues: CASSLTPRWGGRGASQPQHF. CDR3 DNA sequence: TGTGCCAGCAGCCTAACCCCTAGATGGGGGGGGCGAGGTGCATCTCAGCCCCAGCATTTT.

The CDR3 loop reads CASSPSYREQYF. DNA for the CDR3: TGTGCCAGCAGCCCTAGCTACCGGGAACAGTACTTC. The gene calls are TRBV6-5 and TRBJ2-5; a possible D gene is TRBD2 (5 bases). Trimming took 6 bases from V and 11 from J, leaving 16 bases between them. The CDR3 extends over 12 amino acids. The germline V gene has CDR1 MNHEY and CDR2 SVGAGI.

The chain carries TRBV5-1 and TRBJ2-7; 11 nucleotides agree with TRBD2. This CDR3 is built from 15 residues. Germline V lookup: CDR1 SGHRS, CDR2 YFSETQ. J gave up 6 bases and V 0 bases, and 5 bases lay outside the gene matches. The CDR3 is CASSLGLAGGSEQYV. In DNA form, the CDR3 reads TGCGCCAGCAGCTTGGGGCTAGCGGGAGGTTCCGAGCAGTACGTC.

The chain has TRBV18 and TRBJ2-7; D is perhaps TRBD1 (5 bases). In germline, CDR1 is KGHSH, CDR2 LQKENI. CDR3 length: 14 amino acids. The ends were cut back, 2 bases at V and 0 bases at J, with 8 bases in the middle. For the CDR3, the DNA is TGTGCCAGCTCACCAGAACAGGTCTCCTACGAGCAGTACGTC. It is translated as CASSPEQVSYEQYV.

V and J are TRBV5-5 and TRBJ2-5; a weak D match, TRBD2 (6 bases). Germline CDR1 SGHKS, CDR2 YYEKEE (reference sequence). This CDR3 has 14 residues. The V and J ends lost 4 bases and 2 bases respectively, with 12 bases between them. The CDR3 is CASSPGEPQETQYF. The CDR3 DNA reads TGTGCCAGCAGCCCGGGGGAACCTCAAGAGACCCAGTACTTC.

The chain employs TRBV19 and TRBJ1-5; D not certain. CDR1 LNHDA and CDR2 SQIVND come from the germline V gene (reference sequence). The CDR3 spans 21 residues. The V end lost 5 bases, the J end lost 0 bases, and 29 bases lay between the germline ends. Here the CDR3 DNA reads TGTGCCAGTAGTGGCATCCGGAATACCGGCCGCGGGCTATATAGCAATCAGCCCCAGCATTTT. It codes for CASSGIRNTGRGLYSNQPQHF.

The chain uses TRBV25-1 and TRBJ2-6; perhaps TRBD2 as D (6 bases). Germline CDR1 reads MGHDK; CDR2 reads SYGVNS. Trimming stripped 4 bases from V and 4 bases from J, with 14 bases between. This CDR3 region has 16 residues. CDR3 bases: TGTGCCAGCAGTGCCCATAGCGGCGGGGGGGCCAACGTCCTGACTTTC. Residues: CASSAHSGGGANVLTF.

Details on this clone: Other DNA sequences in the sample encode the same CDR3. The rearrangement links TRBV2 to TRBJ2-3; 9 bases are shared with TRBD1. The CDR3 is made up of 15 amino acids. With V trimmed by 4 bases and J by 1 base, 3 bases remained unmatched. Germline CDR1 is SNHLY and CDR2 is FYNNEI. CDR3 region: CASSGRTGGTDTQYF. Written as DNA, the CDR3 is TGTGCCAGCAGTGGTCGGACAGGGGGCACAGATACGCAGTATTTT.

The J gene is TRBJ2-2, the V gene TRBV30; perhaps TRBD1 as D (7 bases). CDR3 size: 14 residues. The germline V and J ends were trimmed by 8 bases and 4 bases, with 17 bases remaining between them. In germline, CDR1 is GTSNPN, CDR2 SVGIG (reference sequence). The CDR3: CAQHRGGSTGELFF. The CDR3 coding sequence is TGTGCCCAGCACAGGGGAGGTAGCACCGGGGAGCTGTTTTTT. The full variable domain, rest sourced from reference TRBV30 and TRBJ2-2, is SQTIHQWPATLVQPVGSPLSLECTVEGTSNPNLYWYRQAAGRGLQLLFYSVGIGQISSEVPQNLSASRPQDRQFILSSKKLLLSDSGFYLCAQHRGGSTGELFFGEGSRLTVL.

For the CDR3, the DNA is TGTGCCTGGAGGGCTGGGGGGACTGGAAACACCATATATTTT. Protein: CAWRAGGTGNTIYF. The chain carries TRBV30 and TRBJ1-3, with a tentative D call TRBD1 (5 bases). Trimming left V 3 bases short and J 2 bases short, with 11 bases between. CDR1 is GTSNPN, CDR2 SVGIG, per germline (reference sequence). CDR3 size: 14 residues. Looking up the rest from reference TRBV30 and TRBJ1-3 gives the full variable domain: SQTIHQWPATLVQPVGSPLSLECTVEGTSNPNLYWYRQAAGRGLQLLFYSVGIGQISSEVPQNLSASRPQDRQFILSSKKLLLSDSGFYLCAWRAGGTGNTIYFGEGSWLTVV.

This clone was found a few times. This chain joins TRBV4-1 and TRBJ2-7; tentative D call: TRBD2 (5 bases). Trimming pared 4 bases from V and 3 bases from J, leaving 22 bases between. The CDR3 covers 17 residues. From germline, CDR1 is MGHRA and CDR2 YSYEKL. The CDR3 reads CASSPWAPRRKGYEQYV. CDR3 nucleotide sequence: TGCGCCAGCAGCCCATGGGCCCCCCGGAGGAAGGGCTACGAGCAGTACGTC.

This rearrangement joins TRBV5-6 to TRBJ1-1, with 9 bases aligning to TRBD1. This CDR3 is 15 amino acids long. With 3 bases clipped from V and 4 bases from J, the junction kept 7 bases outside the gene matches. Germline V gene sequence: CDR1 SGHDT, CDR2 YYEEEE. CDR3 coding DNA: TGTGCCAGCAGCTCCCTTGGACAGGGGAGCACTGAAGCTTTCTTT. Translating gives CASSSLGQGSTEAFF.

A note on this clone: The sample holds other DNA sequences that translate to the same CDR3. The chain recombines TRBV19 with TRBJ2-7, with 9 positions matching TRBD1. The germline V gene encodes CDR1 LNHDA and CDR2 SQIVND (reference sequence). Unmatched junction bases numbered 2, after V lost 6 bases and J lost 2 bases. The CDR3 sequence is 13 residues long. CDR3 amino acids: CASRRTGAYEQYF. DNA of the CDR3: TGTGCCAGTAGGAGGACAGGGGCCTACGAGCAGTACTTC.

The chain joins TRBV19 to TRBJ2-5, with D possibly being TRBD1 (6 bases). The germline CDR1 and CDR2 sequences are LNHDA and SQIVND (reference sequence). The CDR3 runs to 14 residues. The V end was cut by 4 bases, the J end by 3 bases, with 12 bases between. This CDR3 is CASSSSGAEETQYF. CDR3 nucleotides: TGTGCCAGTAGTAGCTCAGGGGCCGAAGAGACCCAGTACTTC.

The chain uses TRBV27 and TRBJ2-3, with D possibly TRBD2 on 6 matching bases. Germline-derived CDR1 and CDR2 are MNHEY and SMNVEV (reference sequence). There are 19 residues in the CDR3. The germline V and J ends were trimmed by 4 bases and 4 bases, with 27 bases remaining between them. CDR3 in DNA: TGTGCCAGCAGTTCCCACTACCCGACCTCTGGCGGGGCGGCAGATACGCAGTATTTT. It is translated as CASSSHYPTSGGAADTQYF.

This chain links TRBV2 with TRBJ2-1; the D gene is possibly TRBD2 (7 bases). The CDR3 consists of 17 residues. Germline V lookup: CDR1 SNHLY, CDR2 FYNNEI. Trimming left V 9 bases short and J 2 bases short, with 23 bases between. In DNA form, the CDR3 reads TGTGCCAGGACGGGGGATGGGGGGGCAAGGCCCTACAATGAGCAGTTCTTC. This gives the protein CARTGDGGARPYNEQFF.

The chain carries TRBV30 and TRBJ2-1; 10 bases line up with TRBD2. CDR1 is GTSNPN and CDR2 is SVGIG in the germline V gene (reference sequence). V dropped 5 bases and J dropped 7; count of bases not matched to a gene: 8. CDR3 length equals 14 residues. In DNA form, the CDR3 reads TGTGCCTGGGTTGCCGGGACTAGCGCGAATGAGCAGTTCTTC. It is translated as CAWVAGTSANEQFF.

J is TRBJ1-4 and V is TRBV6-5, with TRBD1 matching 7 bases. Germline lookup yields CDR1 MNHEY and CDR2 SVGAGI. Unmatched junction bases numbered 2, after V lost 1 base and J lost 3 bases. The CDR3 consists of 15 residues. CDR3 residues: CASSYWGQPNEKLFF. The CDR3 region has the DNA TGTGCCAGCAGTTACTGGGGACAGCCTAATGAAAAACTGTTTTTT.